The entry below gives a single TCR beta chain sequence along with its context. What it binds is unknown. This sequence may be a read error, since a much larger clone differs from it by one base. CDR1 MNHEY and CDR2 SVGEGT come from the germline V gene. With V trimmed by 6 bases and J by 2 bases, 9 bases remained unmatched. CDR3 length: 15 amino acids. This entry is derived from a study of regulatory T cells in long-lasting Graves disease. Study-level findings and limits: Few sampled subjects may have lowered accuracy.

Construction of the TCR beta libraries employed iRepertoire HTBI primers in conjunction with Arm-PCR of CDR3 regions. One entry per CDR3 protein, called by TCRdb with MiXCR from the multiplex PCR reads. The sample has a few hundred thousand distinct CDR3 sequences, approximately 25% seen once. Time point indicated: persistent/refractory GD, antithyroid drugs over 5 years with positive TRAb. Extracted PBMC RNA gave rise to the TCR library. The chain is built from TRBV6-2 or TRBV6-3 and TRBJ2-7; 8 bases are shared with TRBD2. The source material was peripheral blood mononuclear cells (PBMCs), sampled when the disease was refractory, from a patient treated with antithyroid drugs. This clonotype originated in a woman aged 40 to 50 with Graves disease. DNA of the CDR3: TGTGCCAGCAGCATGACTAGCGAGGACCCCTACGAGCAGTACTTC. Translating it yields CASSMTSEDPYEQYF.